This is a list of T cell receptor beta chains from one sample in a study of T cell changes during pregnancy in multiple sclerosis. Clones were read by immunoSEQ multiplex PCR, and TCRdb kept only the in-frame ones, dropping some. The sample has tens of thousands of clones, around 96% seen once. The specimen was peripheral blood, collected in the second trimester of pregnancy. All receptors derive from a female donor with multiple sclerosis, enrolled in a pregnancy study. The CDR3 runs from the conserved cysteine through the conserved F or W. A D gene is named only where the DNA matches it firmly. Rows may omit the clone size; those that give it use once, few, many or a size class.

>TRBD1|NA|TRBV29-1|TRBJ1-1|13
TGCAGCGTTTTAGGGGGCGGGAACACTGAAGCTTTCTTT
CSVLGGGNTEAFF
>TRBD2|NA|TRBV18|TRBJ2-3|15
TGTGCCAGCTCCCGACTAGCGATTCGGACAGATACGCAGTATTTT
CASSRLAIRTDTQYF
>NA|NA|TRBV19|TRBJ2-2|17
TGTGCCAGTAGTATAGGAAAGACAGTTACTCACACCGGGGAGCTGTTTTTT
CASSIGKTVTHTGELFF
>TRBD2|NA|TRBV6-5|TRBJ2-7|15
TGTGCCAGCAGTTACGGGACTAGCGGCTCCTACGAGCAGTACTTC
CASSYGTSGSYEQYF
>NA|NA|TRBV6-5|TRBJ1-2|15
TGTGCCAGCAGTTACCGGCGGCTTCCTAACTATGGCTACACCTTC
CASSYRRLPNYGYTF
>NA|NA|TRBV6-1|TRBJ2-1|12
TGTGCCAGCAGTGGAGTATGGAATGAGCAGTTCTTC
CASSGVWNEQFF
>TRBD1|NA|TRBV2|TRBJ2-3|16
TGTGCCAGCAGCCTGCCCGTGACAGGGGGCGCAGATACGCAGTATTTT
CASSLPVTGGADTQYF
>TRBD2|NA|TRBV15|TRBJ2-3|16
TGTGCCACCAGCAGGGGGACTAGCGGTAGCACAGATACGCAGTATTTT
CATSRGTSGSTDTQYF
>TRBD2|NA|TRBV10-3|TRBJ2-7|16
TGTGCCATCAGTGGTCTAGCGGGAGGGGCCCTTCCCCAGCAGTACTTC
CAISGLAGGALPQQYF
>TRBD1|once|TRBV27|TRBJ1-2|15
TGTGCCAGCAGTTTATTAGGACAGGGGGATAAGGGCTACACCTTC
CASSLLGQGDKGYTF
>TRBD2|NA|TRBV30|TRBJ2-1|14
TGTGCCTCCTCTAGCGGGAGGGTCTACAATGAGCAGTTCTTC
CASSSGRVYNEQFF
>NA|NA|TRBV20-1|TRBJ2-5|11
TGCAGTGCTAGAGGGCGGGAGACCCAGTACTTC
CSARGRETQYF
>NA|NA|TRBV6-1|TRBJ1-2|15
TGTGCCAGCAGTAAAATGACAGAAAATTCTTATGGCTACACCTTC
CASSKMTENSYGYTF
>NA|NA|TRBV7-2|TRBJ2-4|11
TGTGCCAGCAGCTCTAAAAACATTCAGTACTTC
CASSSKNIQYF
>NA|NA|TRBV11-2|TRBJ2-7|13
TGTGCCAGCAGCTTCCCCAGGGGAAACGAGCAGTACTTC
CASSFPRGNEQYF
>TRBD1|NA|TRBV4-1|TRBJ2-7|15
TGCGCCAGCAGCCAAGGCCGGGACAGGGTACACGAGCAGTACTTC
CASSQGRDRVHEQYF
>NA|NA|TRBV28|TRBJ1-1|14
TGTGCCAGCACCCCGACCAGGGAGGGGCCTGAAGCTTTCTTT
CASTPTREGPEAFF
>NA|NA|TRBV7-6|TRBJ2-5|12
TGTGCCAGCAGCTTAGATGGCGAGACCCAGTACTTC
CASSLDGETQYF
>TRBD1|NA|TRBV18|TRBJ2-7|13
TGTGCCAGCTCACCAACAGGGGTTGGGGAGCAGTACTTC
CASSPTGVGEQYF
>TRBD2|once|TRBV18|TRBJ2-2|19
TGTGCCAGCTCACCACGTTTGGCTAGCGGGAGGGCGAACACCGGGGAGCTGTTTTTT
CASSPRLASGRANTGELFF
>NA|NA|TRBV11-3|TRBJ2-1|14
TGTGCCAGCAGCTTACATCGGAGTGGAGATGAGCAGTTCTTC
CASSLHRSGDEQFF
>NA|NA|TRBV11-3|TRBJ2-1|15
TGTGCCAGCAGCCAGGATCTTAGCTCCTACAATGAGCAGTTCTTC
CASSQDLSSYNEQFF
>TRBD2|NA|TRBV18|TRBJ2-7|15
TGTGCCAGCTCACCACCTCTAGCGGGAGCTTACGAGCAGTACTTC
CASSPPLAGAYEQYF
>NA|NA|TRBV4-1|TRBJ2-5|15
TGCGCCAGCAGCCAAGAGCAGGGCCTGAGGGAGACCCAGTACTTC
CASSQEQGLRETQYF
>NA|NA|TRBV6-1|TRBJ2-2|14
TGTGCCAGCCTTCAGGGGACGAACACCGGGGAGCTGTTTTTT
CASLQGTNTGELFF
>NA|NA|TRBV27|TRBJ1-3|16
TGTGCCAGCAGTTTATCGGGGGGAGGCCCTGGAAACACCATATATTTT
CASSLSGGGPGNTIYF
>TRBD2|NA|TRBV6-5|TRBJ2-7|15
TGTGCCAGCAGTTCCCGTAGCGGGACCCCCTACGAGCAGTACTTC
CASSSRSGTPYEQYF
>TRBD2|NA|TRBV18|TRBJ2-3|20
TGTGCCAGCTCACGACGAGCACAGGGGACTAGCGGGAGTCCGACAGATACGCAGTATTTT
CASSRRAQGTSGSPTDTQYF
>TRBD2|NA|TRBV6-1|TRBJ2-7|13
TGTGCCAGCAGAGGACTAGCAGCCTACGAGCAGTACTTC
CASRGLAAYEQYF
>TRBD2|NA|TRBV19|TRBJ2-1|16
TGTGCCAGTAGTATAGTAGGACTAGCGGCAGACAATGAGCAGTTCTTC
CASSIVGLAADNEQFF
>NA|few|TRBV27|TRBJ1-5|17
TGTGCCAGCAGTTTAGGGGTAACGGGGGGTTTCAATCAGCCCCAGCATTTT
CASSLGVTGGFNQPQHF
>TRBD1|NA|TRBV29-1|TRBJ2-3|15
TGCAGCGTTGCGAGACCGGGACAGGGAACAGATACGCAGTATTTT
CSVARPGQGTDTQYF
>TRBD2|NA|TRBV4-3|TRBJ2-3|17
TGCGCCAGCAGCCTAGGACTAGCGGAACTTAGCACAGATACGCAGTATTTT
CASSLGLAELSTDTQYF
>TRBD2|NA|TRBV10-2|TRBJ2-3|17
TGCGCCAGCAGCGAGCCATCGACTAGCGGGAGCACAGATACGCAGTATTTT
CASSEPSTSGSTDTQYF
>NA|NA|TRBV27|TRBJ2-7|13
TGTGCCAGCAGTTTCGGAGGGTCCTACGAGCAGTACTTC
CASSFGGSYEQYF
>TRBD1|NA|TRBV11-2|TRBJ1-2|15
TGTGCCAGCAGCTCCCCAAGGGACAGGCGGTATGGCTACACCTTC
CASSSPRDRRYGYTF
>NA|NA|TRBV19|TRBJ2-3|14
TGTGCCAGTAGTACCAAGGGGGACACAGATACGCAGTATTTT
CASSTKGDTDTQYF
>NA|NA|TRBV12-5|TRBJ2-5|16
TGTGCTAGTGGTTCGCGGAGGGAGGAGCTCCAAGAGACCCAGTACTTC
CASGSRREELQETQYF
>NA|NA|TRBV7-9|TRBJ1-1|12
TGTGCCAGCAGTTCTAACAGGCTGGAAGCTTTCTTT
CASSSNRLEAFF
>TRBD1|NA|TRBV4-2|TRBJ2-1|15
TGTGCCGGCAGCCTTTCCGGGACAGGGGGCGATGAGCAGTTCTTC
CAGSLSGTGGDEQFF
>TRBD2|NA|TRBV13|TRBJ2-1|16
TGTGCCAGCAGCCCAACTAGCGGGCCCTCCTACAATGAGCAGTTCTTC
CASSPTSGPSYNEQFF
>TRBD1|NA|TRBV15|TRBJ1-5|18
TGTGCCACCAGCAGAGATTCCAACACAGGGGTAGGCAATCAGCCCCAGCATTTT
CATSRDSNTGVGNQPQHF
>NA|NA|TRBV27|TRBJ1-5|14
TGTGCCAGCAGTAAGGGGAATAGCAATCAGCCCCAGCATTTT
CASSKGNSNQPQHF
>NA|NA|TRBV10-3|TRBJ1-1|13
TGTGCCATCAGTGACGTCATGGAGGGTGAAGCTTTCTTT
CAISDVMEGEAFF
>TRBD2|once|TRBV27|TRBJ2-1|15
TGTGCCAGCAGTCCCGGACTAGCGGGGTACAATGAGCAGTTCTTC
CASSPGLAGYNEQFF
>NA|NA|TRBV7-3|TRBJ2-7|13
TGTGCCAGCAGCTTAGGAGTAGGCTACGAGCAGTACTTC
CASSLGVGYEQYF
>NA|once|TRBV27|TRBJ2-3|14
TGTGCCAGCAGTTTTGCAGGGTACTCAGATACGCAGTATTTT
CASSFAGYSDTQYF
>TRBD2|NA|TRBV19|TRBJ2-7|14
TGTGCCACCCAGACTAGCGGGGCCTCCTACGAGCAGTACTTC
CATQTSGASYEQYF
>TRBD1|NA|TRBV27|TRBJ2-3|17
TGTGCCAGCACCGACCGGGGACCGGCAGGGGGCATAGATACGCAGTATTTT
CASTDRGPAGGIDTQYF
>TRBD2|NA|TRBV5-4|TRBJ2-1|19
TGTGCCAGCAGCTCCCTGCCTGGGATAGCGGGAGGGTCCTACAATGAGCAGTTCTTC
CASSSLPGIAGGSYNEQFF